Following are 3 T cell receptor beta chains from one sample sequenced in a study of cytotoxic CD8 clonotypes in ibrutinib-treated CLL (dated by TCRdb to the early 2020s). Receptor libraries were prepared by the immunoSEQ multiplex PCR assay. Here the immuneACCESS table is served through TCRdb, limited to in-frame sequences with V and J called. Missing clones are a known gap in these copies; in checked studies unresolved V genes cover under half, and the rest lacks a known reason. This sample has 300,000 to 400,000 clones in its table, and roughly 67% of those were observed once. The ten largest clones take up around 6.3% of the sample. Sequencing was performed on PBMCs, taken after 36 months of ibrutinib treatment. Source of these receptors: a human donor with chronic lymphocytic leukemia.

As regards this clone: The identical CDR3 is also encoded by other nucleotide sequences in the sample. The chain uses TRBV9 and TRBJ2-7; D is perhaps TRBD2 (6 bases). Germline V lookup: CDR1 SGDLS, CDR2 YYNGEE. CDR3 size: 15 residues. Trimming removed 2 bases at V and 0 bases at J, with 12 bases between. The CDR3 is CASSVGSGSSYEQYF. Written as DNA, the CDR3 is TGTGCCAGCAGCGTCGGTAGCGGAAGCTCCTACGAGCAGTACTTC.

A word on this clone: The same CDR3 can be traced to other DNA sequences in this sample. The CDR3 loop reads CASSQGARTEAFF. For the CDR3, the DNA is TGTGCCAGTAGCCAGGGGGCGCGCACTGAAGCTTTCTTT. V and J are TRBV19 and TRBJ1-1; 8 bases agree with TRBD1. J lost 4 bases, V lost 6 bases, and 4 bases had no gene match. Germline CDR1 reads LNHDA; CDR2 reads SQIVND (reference sequence). This CDR3 region has 13 residues.

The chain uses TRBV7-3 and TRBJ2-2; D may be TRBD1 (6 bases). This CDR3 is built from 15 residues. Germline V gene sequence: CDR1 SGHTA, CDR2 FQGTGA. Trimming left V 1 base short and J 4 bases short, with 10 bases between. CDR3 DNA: TGTGCCAGCAGCTTAAAGGGGGTCGGCACCGGGGAGCTGTTTTTT. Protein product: CASSLKGVGTGELFF. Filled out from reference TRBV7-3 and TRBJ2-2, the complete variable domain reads GAGVSQTPSNKVTEKGKYVELRCDPISGHTALYWYRQSLGQGPEFLIYFQGTGAADDSGLPNDRFFAVRPEGSVSTLKIQRTERGDSAVYLCASSLKGVGTGELFFGEGSRLTVL.